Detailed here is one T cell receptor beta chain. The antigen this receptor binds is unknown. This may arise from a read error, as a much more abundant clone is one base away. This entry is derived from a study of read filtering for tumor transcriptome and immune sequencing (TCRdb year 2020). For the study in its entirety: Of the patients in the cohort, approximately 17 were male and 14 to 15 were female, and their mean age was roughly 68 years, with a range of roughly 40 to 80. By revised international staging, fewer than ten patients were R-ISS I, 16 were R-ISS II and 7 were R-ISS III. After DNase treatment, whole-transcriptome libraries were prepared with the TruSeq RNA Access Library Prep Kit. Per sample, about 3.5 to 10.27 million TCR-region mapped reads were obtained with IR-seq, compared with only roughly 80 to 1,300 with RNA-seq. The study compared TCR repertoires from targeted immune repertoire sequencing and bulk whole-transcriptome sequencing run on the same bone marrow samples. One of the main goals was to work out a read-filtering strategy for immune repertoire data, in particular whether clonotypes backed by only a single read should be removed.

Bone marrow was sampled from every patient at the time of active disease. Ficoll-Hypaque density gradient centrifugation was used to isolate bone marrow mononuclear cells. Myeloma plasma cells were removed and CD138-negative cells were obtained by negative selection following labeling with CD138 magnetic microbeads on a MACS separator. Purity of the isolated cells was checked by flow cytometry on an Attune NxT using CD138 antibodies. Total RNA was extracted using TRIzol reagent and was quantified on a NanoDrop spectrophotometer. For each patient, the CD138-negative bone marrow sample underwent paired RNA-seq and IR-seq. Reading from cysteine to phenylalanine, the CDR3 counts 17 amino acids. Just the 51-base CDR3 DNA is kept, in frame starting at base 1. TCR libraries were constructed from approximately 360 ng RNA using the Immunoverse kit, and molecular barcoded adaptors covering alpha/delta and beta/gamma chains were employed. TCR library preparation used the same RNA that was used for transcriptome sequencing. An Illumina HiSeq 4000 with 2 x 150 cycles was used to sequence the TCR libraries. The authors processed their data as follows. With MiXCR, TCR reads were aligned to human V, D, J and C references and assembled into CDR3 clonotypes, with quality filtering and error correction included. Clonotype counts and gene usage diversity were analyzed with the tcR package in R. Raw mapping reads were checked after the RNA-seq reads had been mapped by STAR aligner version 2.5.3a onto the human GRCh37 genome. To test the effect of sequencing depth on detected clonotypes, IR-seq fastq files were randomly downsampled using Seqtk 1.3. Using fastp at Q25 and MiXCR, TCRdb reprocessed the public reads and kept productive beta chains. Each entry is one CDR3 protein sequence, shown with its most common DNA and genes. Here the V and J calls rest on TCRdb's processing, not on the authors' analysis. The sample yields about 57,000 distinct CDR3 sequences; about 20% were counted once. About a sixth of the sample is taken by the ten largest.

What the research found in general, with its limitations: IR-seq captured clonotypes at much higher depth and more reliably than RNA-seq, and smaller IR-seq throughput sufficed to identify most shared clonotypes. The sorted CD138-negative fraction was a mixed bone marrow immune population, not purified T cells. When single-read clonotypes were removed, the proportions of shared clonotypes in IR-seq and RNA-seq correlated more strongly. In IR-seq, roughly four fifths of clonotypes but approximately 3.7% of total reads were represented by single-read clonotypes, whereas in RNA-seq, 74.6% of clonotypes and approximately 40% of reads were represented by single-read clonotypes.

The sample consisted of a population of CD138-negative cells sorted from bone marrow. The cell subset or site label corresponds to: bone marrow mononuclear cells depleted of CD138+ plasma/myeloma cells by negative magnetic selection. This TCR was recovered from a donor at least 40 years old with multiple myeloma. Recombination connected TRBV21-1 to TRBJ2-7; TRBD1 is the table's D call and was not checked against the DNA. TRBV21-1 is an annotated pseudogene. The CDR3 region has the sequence CASSKDPLARGYYEQYF. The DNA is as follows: TGTGCCAGCAGCAAAGACCCCCTCGCGCGGGGATATTACGAGCAGTACTTC.